Listed below are T cell receptor beta chains from one sample, sequenced in a study of OX40 agonist ivuxolimab in advanced cancers. Clones were sequenced by immunoSEQ multiplex PCR, and TCRdb holds only the in-frame ones, with some missing. The top ten hold 50% of the sample, which has around 20,000 clones, approximately 84% seen once. This sample comprised CD4+ or CD8+ T cells sorted from blood, obtained in a trial of the OX40 agonist ivuxolimab. Receptor source: an adult with an advanced solid tumor such as melanoma, head and neck, liver or kidney cancer. CDR3s include the opening cysteine and the closing phenylalanine or tryptophan. Fields, in order: CDR3 protein, CDR3 DNA, clone size, J gene, V gene, D gene. The D gene is left open where the match is weak. Clone size is given for some rows only: seen once, a few or many times, or a class if the clone is expanded.

CDR3aa: CASRPQGVEQFF; CDR3nt: TGTGCCAGCAGACCTCAGGGGGTTGAGCAGTTCTTC; abundance: -; j_gene: TRBJ2-1; v_gene: TRBV5-4; d_gene: TRBD1
CDR3aa: CASSIVEDTGELFF; CDR3nt: TGTGCCAGCAGTATTGTGGAGGACACCGGGGAGCTGTTTTTT; abundance: -; j_gene: TRBJ2-2; v_gene: TRBV27; d_gene: -
CDR3aa: CASSLGQGTYGYTF; CDR3nt: TGTGCCAGCAGTCTTGGACAGGGGACCTATGGCTACACCTTC; abundance: -; j_gene: TRBJ1-2; v_gene: TRBV6-5; d_gene: TRBD1
CDR3aa: CASSDRDRSSGANVLTF; CDR3nt: TGTGCCAGCAGTGACCGGGACAGAAGCTCTGGGGCCAACGTCCTGACTTTC; abundance: -; j_gene: TRBJ2-6; v_gene: TRBV11-3; d_gene: TRBD1
CDR3aa: CASSPRQAFVHEQYF; CDR3nt: TGTGCCAGCAGCCCCAGACAGGCCTTCGTCCACGAGCAGTACTTC; abundance: -; j_gene: TRBJ2-7; v_gene: TRBV5-6; d_gene: -
CDR3aa: CASSEGGFYGYTF; CDR3nt: TGTGCCAGCAGTGAAGGGGGTTTCTATGGCTACACCTTC; abundance: -; j_gene: TRBJ1-2; v_gene: TRBV6-1; d_gene: -
CDR3aa: CASSSTGVEQYF; CDR3nt: TGTGCCAGCAGCTCGACAGGGGTCGAGCAGTACTTC; abundance: -; j_gene: TRBJ2-7; v_gene: TRBV7-9; d_gene: TRBD1
CDR3aa: CASSSLSPGEQYF; CDR3nt: TGTGCCAGCAGCTCCTTGTCCCCGGGCGAGCAGTACTTC; abundance: -; j_gene: TRBJ2-7; v_gene: TRBV13; d_gene: -
CDR3aa: CASSSGITYGYTF; CDR3nt: TGTGCCAGCAGTTCAGGGATTACCTATGGCTACACCTTC; abundance: -; j_gene: TRBJ1-2; v_gene: TRBV19; d_gene: -
CDR3aa: CASSQDPGTSYNEQFF; CDR3nt: TGCGCCAGCAGCCAAGATCCGGGGACTTCCTACAATGAGCAGTTCTTC; abundance: -; j_gene: TRBJ2-1; v_gene: TRBV4-1; d_gene: -
CDR3aa: CASSLAGQGARYEQYF; CDR3nt: TGTGCCAGCAGCTTAGCAGGACAGGGGGCGCGGTACGAGCAGTACTTC; abundance: -; j_gene: TRBJ2-7; v_gene: TRBV7-2; d_gene: TRBD1
CDR3aa: CASRMGGAEAFF; CDR3nt: TGTGCCAGCAGAATGGGAGGGGCTGAAGCTTTCTTT; abundance: -; j_gene: TRBJ1-1; v_gene: TRBV28; d_gene: -
CDR3aa: CASSLTGGGDTQYF; CDR3nt: TGTGCCAGTAGTCTGACGGGGGGAGGAGATACGCAGTATTTT; abundance: -; j_gene: TRBJ2-3; v_gene: TRBV19; d_gene: TRBD2
CDR3aa: CASSQDPRGGGYTF; CDR3nt: TGTGCCAGCAGCCAAGATCCCAGGGGAGGTGGCTACACCTTC; abundance: -; j_gene: TRBJ1-2; v_gene: TRBV14; d_gene: -
CDR3aa: CASRGGKDYEQYF; CDR3nt: TGTGCCAGCCGGGGAGGGAAAGACTACGAGCAGTACTTC; abundance: -; j_gene: TRBJ2-7; v_gene: TRBV5-4; d_gene: TRBD2
CDR3aa: CASSARGYEQYF; CDR3nt: TGTGCCAGCAGTGCCCGAGGCTACGAGCAGTACTTC; abundance: -; j_gene: TRBJ2-7; v_gene: TRBV2; d_gene: -
CDR3aa: CASSLSGAGAQQYF; CDR3nt: TGTGCCAGCAGTTTATCGGGGGCTGGGGCTCAGCAGTACTTC; abundance: -; j_gene: TRBJ2-7; v_gene: TRBV27; d_gene: -
CDR3aa: CASSVEGASTDTQYF; CDR3nt: TGTGCCAGCAGCGTAGAGGGTGCTAGCACAGATACGCAGTATTTT; abundance: -; j_gene: TRBJ2-3; v_gene: TRBV9; d_gene: -
CDR3aa: CASYAPGTEQFF; CDR3nt: TGTGCCAGCTACGCCCCGGGGACTGAGCAGTTCTTC; abundance: -; j_gene: TRBJ2-1; v_gene: TRBV18; d_gene: -
CDR3aa: CASSQTRTKLLEETQYF; CDR3nt: TGTGCCAGCAGCCAGACTCGAACTAAGCTCCTGGAGGAGACCCAGTACTTC; abundance: -; j_gene: TRBJ2-5; v_gene: TRBV14; d_gene: -
CDR3aa: CASSHIGGSGGTTDTQYF; CDR3nt: TGTGCCAGCAGCCATATCGGCGGTAGCGGGGGAACCACAGATACGCAGTATTTT; abundance: -; j_gene: TRBJ2-3; v_gene: TRBV7-9; d_gene: TRBD2
CDR3aa: CASSYSSNQPQHF; CDR3nt: TGTGCCAGCAGTTATAGTAGCAATCAGCCCCAGCATTTT; abundance: -; j_gene: TRBJ1-5; v_gene: TRBV27; d_gene: -
CDR3aa: CASSLGTTEAFF; CDR3nt: TGTGCCAGCAGCCTCGGGACCACTGAAGCTTTCTTT; abundance: -; j_gene: TRBJ1-1; v_gene: TRBV13; d_gene: -
CDR3aa: CASSPLGAPDLRGDTIYF; CDR3nt: TGTGCCAGCAGTCCCCTCGGGGCCCCAGACCTACGCGGGGACACCATATATTTT; abundance: -; j_gene: TRBJ1-3; v_gene: TRBV28; d_gene: -
CDR3aa: CATQGSVNEKLFF; CDR3nt: TGTGCCACCCAAGGGTCGGTTAATGAAAAACTGTTTTTT; abundance: once; j_gene: TRBJ1-4; v_gene: TRBV6-5; d_gene: -
CDR3aa: CASSLLGGSYEQYF; CDR3nt: TGTGCCAGCAGCTTACTGGGGGGATCCTACGAGCAGTACTTC; abundance: -; j_gene: TRBJ2-7; v_gene: TRBV11-2; d_gene: -
CDR3aa: CASSLMAGWGTYEQYF; CDR3nt: TGTGCCAGCAGTCTGATGGCGGGATGGGGCACCTACGAGCAGTACTTC; abundance: -; j_gene: TRBJ2-7; v_gene: TRBV27; d_gene: -
CDR3aa: CSVEGNRRGYTF; CDR3nt: TGCAGCGTTGAGGGAAATCGGCGGGGCTACACCTTC; abundance: -; j_gene: TRBJ1-2; v_gene: TRBV29-1; d_gene: -
CDR3aa: CASSLAAGGYNEQFF; CDR3nt: TGTGCCAGCAGTTTAGCGGCGGGGGGCTACAATGAGCAGTTCTTC; abundance: -; j_gene: TRBJ2-1; v_gene: TRBV27; d_gene: TRBD2
CDR3aa: CASSQLPGPGNTDTQYF; CDR3nt: TGCGCCAGCAGCCAACTGCCGGGACCTGGAAACACAGATACGCAGTATTTT; abundance: -; j_gene: TRBJ2-3; v_gene: TRBV4-1; d_gene: -
CDR3aa: CASSGGSLGEYEQFF; CDR3nt: TGTGCCAGCAGCGGCGGATCACTCGGGGAGTATGAGCAGTTCTTC; abundance: -; j_gene: TRBJ2-1; v_gene: TRBV9; d_gene: -
CDR3aa: CASSHETGTLGHNEQFF; CDR3nt: TGTGCCAGCAGCCACGAAACTGGGACTTTAGGACACAATGAGCAGTTCTTC; abundance: -; j_gene: TRBJ2-1; v_gene: TRBV4-2; d_gene: -
CDR3aa: CASTQSAGAVYEQYF; CDR3nt: TGTGCCAGCACCCAGTCGGCAGGGGCTGTTTACGAGCAGTACTTC; abundance: -; j_gene: TRBJ2-7; v_gene: TRBV7-6; d_gene: -
CDR3aa: CSAKEDTQYF; CDR3nt: TGCAGTGCTAAGGAAGATACGCAGTATTTT; abundance: -; j_gene: TRBJ2-3; v_gene: TRBV20-1; d_gene: -
CDR3aa: CASSLGQGHSYEQYF; CDR3nt: TGTGCCAGCAGTTTAGGACAGGGGCACTCCTACGAGCAGTACTTC; abundance: -; j_gene: TRBJ2-7; v_gene: TRBV6-6; d_gene: TRBD1
CDR3aa: CASSSGLRVGYTF; CDR3nt: TGTGCCAGCAGCTCCGGCCTAAGGGTTGGCTACACCTTC; abundance: -; j_gene: TRBJ1-2; v_gene: TRBV6-5; d_gene: -
CDR3aa: CASSVGSYNQPQHF; CDR3nt: TGTGCCAGCAGCGTAGGCAGCTACAATCAGCCCCAGCATTTT; abundance: -; j_gene: TRBJ1-5; v_gene: TRBV9; d_gene: -
CDR3aa: CATRQGHYEQYF; CDR3nt: TGTGCCACTCGACAGGGCCACTACGAGCAGTACTTC; abundance: once; j_gene: TRBJ2-7; v_gene: TRBV19; d_gene: TRBD1
CDR3aa: CASSAGGDPPYEQYF; CDR3nt: TGTGCCAGCAGTGCTGGAGGGGATCCTCCCTACGAGCAGTACTTC; abundance: -; j_gene: TRBJ2-7; v_gene: TRBV6-1; d_gene: -
CDR3aa: CASSGVRQLESYGYTF; CDR3nt: TGTGCCAGCAGTGGGGTGCGGCAGCTAGAATCCTATGGCTACACCTTC; abundance: -; j_gene: TRBJ1-2; v_gene: TRBV6-1; d_gene: -
CDR3aa: CASSNRQGSEAFF; CDR3nt: TGTGCCAGCAGTAATCGACAGGGCAGTGAAGCTTTCTTT; abundance: -; j_gene: TRBJ1-1; v_gene: TRBV7-6; d_gene: TRBD1
CDR3aa: CASRGQGPNYGYTF; CDR3nt: TGTGCCAGCCGGGGACAGGGGCCTAACTATGGCTACACCTTC; abundance: -; j_gene: TRBJ1-2; v_gene: TRBV18; d_gene: TRBD1
CDR3aa: CASTDRGGEQYF; CDR3nt: TGTGCCAGCACGGACAGGGGTGGCGAGCAGTACTTC; abundance: once; j_gene: TRBJ2-7; v_gene: TRBV2; d_gene: TRBD1
CDR3aa: CASRTRIGDSNEKLFF; CDR3nt: TGTGCCAGCAGAACCAGAATCGGGGATAGTAATGAAAAACTGTTTTTT; abundance: once; j_gene: TRBJ1-4; v_gene: TRBV6-6; d_gene: -
CDR3aa: CASSFLAGESNQPQHF; CDR3nt: -; abundance: -; j_gene: TRBJ1-5; v_gene: TRBV28; d_gene: -
CDR3aa: CASSSGTGELFF; CDR3nt: TGTGCCAGCAGCTCAGGCACCGGGGAGCTGTTTTTT; abundance: -; j_gene: TRBJ2-2; v_gene: TRBV7-9; d_gene: -
CDR3aa: CASSSRWDRDLTEQYF; CDR3nt: TGTGCCAGCAGTTCCCGCTGGGACAGGGATCTTACCGAGCAGTACTTC; abundance: -; j_gene: TRBJ2-7; v_gene: TRBV28; d_gene: TRBD1
CDR3aa: CASSYSLTGGLNGYTF; CDR3nt: TGTGCCAGCAGTTACTCTTTAACAGGTGGATTAAACGGCTACACCTTC; abundance: -; j_gene: TRBJ1-2; v_gene: TRBV6-5; d_gene: -
CDR3aa: CASSGTGTSGDEQYF; CDR3nt: TGCGCCAGCAGTGGCACCGGGACTAGCGGGGACGAGCAGTACTTC; abundance: -; j_gene: TRBJ2-7; v_gene: TRBV10-1; d_gene: TRBD2
CDR3aa: CATSRGTGSGELFF; CDR3nt: TGTGCCACCAGCAGAGGTACAGGGTCGGGGGAGCTGTTTTTT; abundance: -; j_gene: TRBJ2-2; v_gene: TRBV15; d_gene: -
CDR3aa: CASSLVQGAYEQYF; CDR3nt: TGTGCCAGCAGCTTAGTTCAGGGGGCCTACGAGCAGTACTTC; abundance: -; j_gene: TRBJ2-7; v_gene: TRBV11-2; d_gene: TRBD1
CDR3aa: CASSFTGGSYEQYF; CDR3nt: TGTGCCAGCAGCTTTACGGGGGGGTCCTACGAGCAGTACTTC; abundance: -; j_gene: TRBJ2-7; v_gene: TRBV7-9; d_gene: TRBD2
CDR3aa: CASQGGTIYF; CDR3nt: TGTGCCAGCCAGGGGGGCACCATATATTTT; abundance: medium-sized; j_gene: TRBJ1-3; v_gene: TRBV2; d_gene: TRBD1